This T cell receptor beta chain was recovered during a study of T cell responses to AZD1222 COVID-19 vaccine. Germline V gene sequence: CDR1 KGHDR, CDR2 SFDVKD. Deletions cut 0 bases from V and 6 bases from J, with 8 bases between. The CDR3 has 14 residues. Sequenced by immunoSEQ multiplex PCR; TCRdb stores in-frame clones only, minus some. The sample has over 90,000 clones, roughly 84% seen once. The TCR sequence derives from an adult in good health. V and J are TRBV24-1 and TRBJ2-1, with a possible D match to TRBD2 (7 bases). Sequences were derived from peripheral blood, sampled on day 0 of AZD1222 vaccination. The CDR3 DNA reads TGTGCCACCAGTGATTTGAGGGGGGGCAATGAGCAGTTCTTC. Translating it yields CATSDLRGGNEQFF.